The source of this T cell receptor (delta chain) is a study of γδ T cells in repeated Plasmodium falciparum infection. This clone was seen a few times. Its antigen remains unidentified. TCRdb's protein, taken from a much larger clone, differs from this DNA's translation at residue 14, likely owing to a read error; the protein displayed comes from the DNA. Each sorted gammadelta sample had TRG and TRD chains sequenced. TCRdb redid the clone calls on the multiplex PCR reads with CATT. The data hold around 49,000 delta-chain clones, with more than 1.5% observed a single time. With 3 bases clipped from V and 2 bases from J, the junction kept 42 bases outside the gene matches. CDR3 size: 29 residues. Germline V gene data show CDR1 as TVYSNPD and CDR2 as GDNSRS (reference sequence). Broader study findings: Many TCRgamma sequences overlapped between individuals in stable Vgamma9/Vdelta2+ repertoires.

Gammadelta T cells were flow-sorted from PBMC into Vgamma9/Vdelta2+ and Vdelta2-negative populations for bulk analysis. Material: gamma-delta T cells from blood. V is TRDV3 and J is TRDJ3, with 11 bases fitting TRDD3. The J gene, missing from TCRdb, was assigned here through DNA to germline matching. This clonotype was obtained from a pool of human donors (malaria-infected and uninfected, not separated). CDR3 region: CAFPVPSYPRSANHWGIIVGAWDTRQMFF. CDR3 nucleotides: TGTGCCTTCCCCGTGCCTTCCTACCCCAGATCCGCCAATCACTGGGGGATAATCGTCGGGGCCTGGGACACCCGACAGATGTTTTTC.